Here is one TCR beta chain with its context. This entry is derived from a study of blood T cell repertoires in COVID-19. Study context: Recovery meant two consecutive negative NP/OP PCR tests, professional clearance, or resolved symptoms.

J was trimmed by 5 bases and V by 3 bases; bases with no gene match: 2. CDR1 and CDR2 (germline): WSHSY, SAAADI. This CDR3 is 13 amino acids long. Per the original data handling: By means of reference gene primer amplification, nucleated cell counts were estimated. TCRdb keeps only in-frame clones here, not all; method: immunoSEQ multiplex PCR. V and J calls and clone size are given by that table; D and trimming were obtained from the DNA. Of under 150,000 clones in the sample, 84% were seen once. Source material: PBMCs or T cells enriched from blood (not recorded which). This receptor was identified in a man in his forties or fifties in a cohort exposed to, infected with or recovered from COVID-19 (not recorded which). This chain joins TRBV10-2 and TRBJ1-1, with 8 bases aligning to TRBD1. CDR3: CASSEQGGTEAFF. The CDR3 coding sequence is TGCGCCAGCAGTGAACAGGGGGGGACTGAAGCTTTCTTT.